A selection of T cell receptor beta chains follows, all from one sample in a study of Graves' ophthalmopathy and Graves' hyperthyroidism. One entry per CDR3 protein, called by TCRdb with MiXCR from the multiplex PCR reads. Here the sample spans over a million distinct CDR3 sequences, around a third being singletons. Sample: peripheral blood or thyroid tissue (not recorded which). The receptors were sampled from an adult man with Graves' hyperthyroidism. CDR3s include the opening cysteine and the closing phenylalanine or tryptophan. D genes are given only for firm matches. Clone size is not always given. Where it is, it says once, few, many or a class for expanded clones.

>15|TRBV2|TRBJ2-7|many|TRBD1
CASSEQGAKTYEQYF
TGTGCCAGCAGTGAACAGGGGGCGAAAACCTACGAGCAGTACTTC
>14|TRBV29-1|TRBJ2-7|NA|TRBD1
CSVEDGTGGYEQYF
TGCAGCGTTGAAGATGGGACAGGAGGCTACGAGCAGTACTTC
>15|TRBV10-3|TRBJ2-5|NA|TRBD2
CASSEGLAGKSTQYF
TGTGCCAGCAGTGAGGGACTAGCGGGGAAGTCGACCCAGTACTTC
>14|TRBV7-9|TRBJ1-1|many|NA
CASSNRVRNTEAFF
TGTGCCAGCAGCAACAGGGTTAGGAACACTGAAGCTTTCTTT
>14|TRBV3-1|TRBJ1-2|many|NA
CASSQDGGARGYTF
TGTGCCAGCAGCCAAGATGGAGGTGCTCGGGGCTACACCTTC
>14|TRBV12-3/TRBV12-4|TRBJ1-6|many|NA
CASSSATYNSPLHF
TGTGCCAGCAGTTCAGCTACCTATAATTCACCCCTCCACTTT
>14|TRBV10-3|TRBJ1-1|few|NA
CAISDPGMNTEAFF
TGTGCCATCAGTGACCCCGGGATGAACACTGAAGCTTTCTTT
>15|TRBV10-3|TRBJ1-5|NA|NA
CAISADGGRNQPQHF
TGTGCCATCAGTGCGGATGGGGGGCGAAATCAGCCCCAGCATTTT
>15|TRBV12-3/TRBV12-4|TRBJ2-7|few|TRBD1
CASSPMGTGGFEQYF
TGTGCCAGCAGTCCCATGGGGACAGGGGGCTTCGAGCAGTACTTC
>13|TRBV18|TRBJ1-1|few|NA
CASSPSRGTEAFF
TGTGCCAGCTCACCATCGAGGGGCACTGAAGCTTTCTTT
>14|TRBV20-1|TRBJ2-7|NA|TRBD1
CSAGPPGQGNEQYF
TGCAGTGCTGGACCTCCGGGACAGGGAAACGAGCAGTACTTC
>16|TRBV10-3|TRBJ1-2|many|NA
CAISESSWEMNYGYTF
TGTGCCATCAGTGAGTCTAGTTGGGAGATGAACTATGGCTACACCTTC
>13|TRBV20-1|TRBJ1-5|many|NA
CSARMGGNQPQHF
TGCAGTGCTAGGATGGGGGGGAATCAGCCCCAGCATTTT
>16|TRBV2|TRBJ1-6|NA|TRBD1
CASRGVQGTGVSPLHF
TGTGCCAGCAGGGGGGTACAAGGGACAGGGGTTTCACCCCTCCACTTT
>13|TRBV2|TRBJ1-5|NA|NA
CASSVSTNQPQHF
TGTGCCAGCAGTGTGAGTACTAATCAGCCCCAGCATTTT
>14|TRBV10-3|TRBJ2-5|many|TRBD1
CAISASTGAETQYF
TGTGCCATCAGTGCATCAACAGGGGCCGAGACCCAGTACTTC
>14|TRBV5-6|TRBJ2-7|NA|TRBD1
CASATGTGGYEQYF
TGTGCCAGTGCTACCGGGACAGGGGGATACGAGCAGTACTTC
>12|TRBV9|TRBJ1-6|once|NA
CASSANPSPLHF
TGTGCCAGCAGCGCCAATCCATCACCCCTCCACTTT
>15|TRBV19|TRBJ1-5|many|NA
CASSPRTDSNQPQHF
TGTGCCAGCAGTCCCCGGACGGATAGCAATCAGCCCCAGCATTTT
>15|TRBV5-1|TRBJ1-6|NA|NA
CASSHPDTYNSPLHF
TGCGCCAGCAGCCACCCGGACACTTATAATTCACCCCTCCACTTT
>14|TRBV29-1|TRBJ2-7|many|TRBD2
CSVVGAGGGYEQYF
TGCAGCGTTGTCGGAGCGGGAGGAGGGTACGAGCAGTACTTC
>13|TRBV6-6|TRBJ1-2|few|NA
CASRLVSNYGYTF
TGTGCCAGCAGGTTGGTCAGTAACTATGGCTACACCTTC
>18|TRBV6-5|TRBJ2-7|NA|TRBD2
CASSRNSGGPFSSYEQYF
TGTGCCAGCAGCCGGAATTCGGGAGGTCCCTTTAGCTCCTACGAGCAGTACTTC
>17|TRBV12-3/TRBV12-4|TRBJ2-5|few|NA
CASSFLPPPEDQETQYF
TGTGCCAGCAGTTTTTTACCCCCCCCTGAAGACCAAGAGACCCAGTACTTC